Described below is a single T cell receptor (beta chain) sequence and its context. This sample stems from a study of blood T cell repertoires in COVID-19. The germline gives CDR1 SGHDT, CDR2 YYEEEE. V lost 1 base and J 5 bases, leaving 6 bases between the germline ends. This CDR3 comprises 12 residues. The data were produced by immunoSEQ multiplex PCR, yet TCRdb's version contains in-frame clones alone and is incomplete. The data contain fewer than 150,000 clones, roughly nine tenths of them seen just once; the ten biggest clones take up approximately 7.2%. The specimen sequenced was peripheral blood. The clonotype comes from a man aged 65 to 85 who had recovered from COVID-19. This chain links TRBV5-6 with TRBJ1-1; tentatively, D is TRBD1 (5 bases). The CDR3: CASSLRGTEAFF. The CDR3 DNA reads TGTGCCAGCAGCTTGAGGGGTACTGAAGCTTTCTTT.